A selection of T cell receptor beta chains follows, all from one sample in a study of blood T cell repertoires in COVID-19. TCRdb keeps only in-frame clones here, not all; method: immunoSEQ multiplex PCR. Found here are roughly 200,000 clones, about 87% of them singletons; the top ten hold approximately 6.2%. Material for sequencing was peripheral blood. These receptors came from a man aged 55 to 70 who had recovered from COVID-19. The CDR3 runs from the conserved cysteine through the conserved F or W. D genes are given only for firm matches. Some rows have no size entry. The others give once, few or many, or a class for an expanded clone.

>.|.|TRBV7-2|TRBJ2-3
CASSPGGQNTDTQYF
TGTGCCAGCAGCCCAGGTGGACAGAACACAGATACGCAGTATTTT
>.|once|TRBV19|TRBJ2-3
CASRAGSLLLDTQYF
TGTGCCAGTAGGGCGGGATCCCTTCTGCTGGATACGCAGTATTTT
>.|.|TRBV6-2/TRBV6-3|TRBJ2-5
CASSYSGQIQETQYF
TGTGCCAGCAGTTACTCGGGGCAGATCCAAGAGACCCAGTACTTC
>TRBD2|.|TRBV5-4|TRBJ2-2
CASSLGQRGGRHGELFF
TGTGCCAGCAGCTTGGGGCAGCGGGGGGGCCGCCACGGGGAGCTGTTTTTT
>TRBD1|once|TRBV19|TRBJ2-4
CASSDRVRENIQYF
TGTGCCAGTAGTGACAGGGTTAGGGAAAACATTCAGTACTTC
>TRBD2|.|TRBV7-8|TRBJ2-2
CASSLFSGQNTGELFF
TGTGCCAGCAGCTTATTTAGCGGGCAGAACACCGGGGAGCTGTTTTTT
>.|.|TRBV19|TRBJ2-7
CASSIDGAGSSYEQYF
TGTGCCAGTAGTATAGATGGGGCAGGTAGCTCCTACGAGCAGTACTTC
>TRBD1|.|TRBV6-6|TRBJ2-1
CASSYGTAYNEQFF
TGTGCCAGCAGTTACGGGACAGCCTACAATGAGCAGTTCTTC
>.|.|TRBV6-2/TRBV6-3|TRBJ2-1
CASSTYGGAHNEQFF
TGTGCCAGCAGTACCTATGGCGGGGCTCACAATGAGCAGTTCTTC
>TRBD2|.|TRBV9|TRBJ2-7
CASSVDVTGGYEQYF
TGTGCCAGCAGCGTAGACGTCACGGGAGGGTACGAGCAGTACTTC
>.|.|TRBV5-1|TRBJ1-6
CASSSTGNSPLHF
TGCGCCAGCAGCTCAACAGGGAATTCACCCCTCCACTTT
>.|once|TRBV14|TRBJ2-7
CASSSEPGEAFYEQYF
TGTGCCAGCAGCTCCGAGCCGGGGGAGGCCTTCTACGAGCAGTACTTC
>.|.|TRBV7-2|TRBJ1-1
CASNYDQGRTEAFF
TGTGCCAGCAACTACGACCAGGGGCGGACTGAAGCTTTCTTT
>.|.|TRBV5-1|TRBJ2-1
CASSLGPRMSSYNEQFF
TGCGCCAGCAGCTTGGGTCCCCGAATGAGCTCCTACAATGAGCAGTTCTTC
>TRBD2|.|TRBV29-1|TRBJ2-5
CSVATWAGGQTQYF
TGCAGCGTTGCAACCTGGGCGGGAGGACAGACCCAGTACTTC
>TRBD1|.|TRBV5-1|TRBJ2-3
CASRRQGAGDTQYF
TGCGCCAGCAGAAGACAGGGGGCCGGAGATACGCAGTATTTT
>TRBD1|.|TRBV5-6|TRBJ1-3
CASSSTGAGNTIYF
TGTGCCAGCAGCTCGACAGGGGCTGGAAACACCATATATTTT
>TRBD2|.|TRBV11-3|TRBJ2-5
CASSSGHIAGVEETQYF
TGTGCCAGCAGCTCGGGTCATATAGCGGGTGTCGAAGAGACCCAGTACTTC
>TRBD2|.|TRBV11-2|TRBJ2-1
CASSPRLAGGPYNEQFF
TGTGCCAGCAGCCCCCGACTAGCGGGGGGGCCCTACAATGAGCAGTTCTTC
>TRBD2|.|TRBV6-2/TRBV6-3|TRBJ2-3
CASSDSGGFRYF
TGTGCCAGCAGTGATAGCGGGGGGTTTCGGTATTTT
>TRBD2|.|TRBV11-3|TRBJ2-3
CASSLGLLGGSVIDTQYF
TGTGCCAGCAGCTTAGGCCTCCTCGGCGGGAGCGTGATAGATACGCAGTATTTT
>.|.|TRBV7-2|TRBJ1-4
CASTSERANEKLFF
TGTGCCAGCACCTCAGAACGGGCTAATGAAAAACTGTTTTTT
>.|.|TRBV5-1|TRBJ1-2
CASSLTAGIDYGYTF
TGCGCCAGCAGCTTGACGGCAGGGATCGACTATGGCTACACCTTC
>TRBD1|.|TRBV27|TRBJ2-1
CASSFYRGTYNEQFF
TGTGCCAGCAGTTTCTACAGGGGCACCTACAATGAGCAGTTCTTC
>.|.|TRBV6-1|TRBJ2-7
CASSEMGGAYYEQYF
TGTGCCAGCAGTGAAATGGGGGGGGCCTACTACGAGCAGTACTTC
>.|.|TRBV12-5|TRBJ1-2
CASGLVQWADRANYGYTF
TGTGCTAGTGGTTTGGTACAGTGGGCGGACAGAGCTAACTATGGCTACACCTTC
>.|.|TRBV7-2|TRBJ1-2
CASSLTSRLGGSYGYTF
TGTGCCAGCAGCTTAACTAGTCGGCTTGGCGGTTCCTATGGCTACACCTTC
>TRBD1|few|TRBV19|TRBJ1-4
CASSLLERGREKLFF
TGTGCCAGTAGTCTATTGGAGAGGGGGCGCGAAAAACTGTTTTTT
>TRBD2|once|TRBV2|TRBJ2-3
CASRKLAGASTDTQYF
TGTGCCAGCAGGAAACTAGCGGGGGCCTCCACAGATACGCAGTATTTT
>TRBD2|few|TRBV19|TRBJ2-5
CASSETSGSYETQYF
TGTGCCAGTAGCGAAACTAGCGGGAGTTACGAGACCCAGTACTTC
>.|once|TRBV7-2|TRBJ1-1
CASSRFGGGGQTEAFF
TGTGCCAGCAGCAGATTCGGGGGAGGGGGACAAACTGAAGCTTTCTTT
>TRBD1|.|TRBV2|TRBJ1-5
CASSAGTGNQPQHF
TGTGCCAGCAGTGCGGGGACAGGGAATCAGCCCCAGCATTTT
>.|few|TRBV12-3/TRBV12-4|TRBJ1-2
CASSFTEGGYTF
TGTGCCAGCAGTTTTACGGAGGGTGGCTACACCTTC
>TRBD1|.|TRBV4-3|TRBJ1-4
CASSQETPGQPSTGLFF
TGCGCCAGCAGCCAAGAAACACCGGGACAGCCGTCCACGGGGCTGTTTTTT
>TRBD1|.|TRBV6-1|TRBJ2-3
CASSEAGQGGADTQYF
TGTGCCAGCAGTGAAGCGGGACAGGGAGGTGCAGATACGCAGTATTTT
>TRBD1|.|TRBV5-6|TRBJ1-2
CASSFAQDRDYGYTF
TGTGCCAGCAGCTTTGCCCAGGACAGGGATTATGGCTACACCTTC
>.|.|TRBV20-1|TRBJ2-1
CSASSYEQFF
TGCAGTGCTAGCAGTTATGAGCAGTTCTTC
>.|.|TRBV5-4|TRBJ1-1
CASSLGADSFTEAFF
TGTGCCAGCAGCTTGGGGGCAGACAGTTTCACTGAAGCTTTCTTT
>.|.|TRBV7-2|TRBJ1-5
CASSLNLGGFQPQHF
TGTGCCAGCAGCTTAAACCTTGGGGGCTTTCAGCCCCAGCATTTT
>TRBD2|.|TRBV5-1|TRBJ2-1
CASSGHGTSGREQFF
TGCGCCAGCAGCGGTCATGGGACTAGCGGGAGGGAGCAGTTCTTC
>TRBD1|.|TRBV28|TRBJ1-5
CASSRRDRARRNQQPQHF
TGTGCCAGCAGCCGTAGGGACAGGGCCCGCCGTAATCAGCAGCCCCAGCATTTT
>TRBD1|.|TRBV7-2|TRBJ1-3
CASSSRTGKNGNTIYF
TGTGCCAGCAGCTCCAGGACAGGGAAAAATGGAAACACCATATATTTT
>TRBD1|.|TRBV7-2|TRBJ1-2
CASARGQGPSGGYTF
TGTGCCAGCGCTAGGGGACAGGGTCCCTCGGGGGGCTACACCTTC
>TRBD1|few|TRBV7-9|TRBJ1-1
CASSLRKGNTGDLEAFF
TGTGCCAGCAGTTTGAGAAAGGGGAATACAGGGGATTTGGAAGCTTTCTTT
>.|.|TRBV6-2/TRBV6-3|TRBJ2-1
CASSPTGDNEQFF
TGTGCCAGCAGTCCGACTGGAGATAATGAGCAGTTCTTC
>.|.|TRBV6-5|TRBJ1-5
CASSYVISNQPQHF
TGTGCCAGCAGTTACGTTATCTCTAATCAGCCCCAGCATTTT
>TRBD2|.|TRBV19|TRBJ2-7
CASSWGGGSYEQYF
TGTGCCAGTAGCTGGGGGGGAGGATCCTACGAGCAGTACTTC
>.|.|TRBV14|TRBJ1-4
CASSLHRGGTTNEKLFF
TGTGCCAGCAGCCTACACCGAGGTGGCACAACTAATGAAAAACTGTTTTTT
>TRBD2|.|TRBV11-2|TRBJ2-3
CASSLNGPAGEQDTQYF
TGTGCCAGCAGCTTAAACGGCCCAGCGGGAGAACAAGATACGCAGTATTTT
>TRBD1|.|TRBV5-1|TRBJ1-4
CASTGQGTGGLREKLFF
TGCGCCAGCACCGGACAGGGAACGGGTGGGCTGCGTGAAAAACTGTTTTTT
>TRBD2|few|TRBV28|TRBJ2-2
CASTSLGAGRTGELFF
TGTGCCAGCACCTCCTTGGGAGCGGGGCGAACCGGGGAGCTGTTTTTT
>.|.|TRBV28|TRBJ1-2
CASISGGGTNYGYTF
TGTGCCAGCATCTCGGGAGGGGGTACTAACTATGGCTACACCTTC
>.|.|TRBV6-5|TRBJ2-5
CASSWGRGSETQYF
TGTGCCAGCAGTTGGGGGCGCGGGAGCGAGACCCAGTACTTC
>TRBD1|.|TRBV13|TRBJ2-3
CASSSRDRSTDTQYF
TGTGCCAGCAGCTCCCGGGACAGAAGCACAGATACGCAGTATTTT